These T cell receptor beta chains were read from a single sample in a study of blood T cells in healthy people across ages. Using its own MiXCR run on the 5' RACE reads, TCRdb lists one record per CDR3 protein. This table has approximately 960,000 distinct CDR3 sequences, just under 30% appearing once. These sequences were also reported in another study, on T cells of mothers and their children.

Sequences were obtained from blood. The receptors were gathered from a woman in her thirties or forties in good health. Both conserved end residues are part of each CDR3. D genes are given only for firm matches. Some rows mark clone size as missing; the rest say once, few, many or name a class of expanded clone.

CDR3 length,J gene,V gene,D gene,clone size,CDR3 DNA,CDR3 protein
14,TRBJ2-3,TRBV9,NA,few,TGTGCCAGCACCACTTCCGGGCGCACAGATACGCAGTATTTT,CASTTSGRTDTQYF
13,TRBJ1-4,TRBV19,NA,NA,TGTGCCAGTAGTATAGTCCCGGGCGAAAAACTGTTTTTT,CASSIVPGEKLFF
16,TRBJ2-1,TRBV10-3,TRBD2,NA,TGTGCCATCAGTGAACTTAGCGGGCCGTCCTACAATGAGCAGTTCTTC,CAISELSGPSYNEQFF
13,TRBJ2-5,TRBV20-1,NA,many,TGCAGTGCCCGGATTCGGTACCAAGAGACCCAGTACTTC,CSARIRYQETQYF
13,TRBJ2-7,TRBV2,NA,many,TGTGCCACAGGGGTGAGGGGAACCTACGAGCAGTACTTC,CATGVRGTYEQYF
14,TRBJ1-2,TRBV7-3,NA,many,TGTGCCAGCAGCTTAACCGGCAGGGAGAATGGCTACACCTTC,CASSLTGRENGYTF
14,TRBJ2-7,TRBV20-1,TRBD1,many,TGCAGTGCCGTAGCCGGACAGGGGGCCGACGAGCAGTACTTC,CSAVAGQGADEQYF
14,TRBJ1-1,TRBV20-1,TRBD1,many,TGCAGTGCTCTACAGGGGGCTAAGAACACTGAAGCTTTCTTT,CSALQGAKNTEAFF
13,TRBJ2-7,TRBV20-1,NA,many,TGCAGTGCTAGACAGGACGGGACCTACGAGCAGTACTTC,CSARQDGTYEQYF
12,TRBJ2-7,TRBV7-9,NA,NA,TGTGCCAGCAGCTCCCAGGCCCAAGAGCAGTACTTC,CASSSQAQEQYF